This T cell receptor beta chain stems from a study of human T cells and chemical hapten exposure. Regarding time point: pre-sensitization, week 0. Stated treatment: therapeutic diphenylcyclopropenone sensitization with weekly scalp DPC. This clonotype was detected only a few times. Its antigen is as yet unknown. The study, taken as a whole, reports: Significantly more large CDR3 similarity clusters arose among expanded TCRs than among controls.

CDR3 length: 16 amino acids. Germline V lookup: CDR1 SGHAT, CDR2 FQDESV (reference sequence). Trimming stripped 0 bases from V and 0 bases from J, with 8 bases between. Each CDR3 protein is one row after TCRdb ran MiXCR on the RACE reads. The sample yields around 95,000 distinct CDR3 sequences, 10% to 11% seen once. The clonotype originates from a woman aged 55-75 years with alopecia areata. Some clones in this sample may be carry-over from other donors' samples. This chain joins TRBV11-1 and TRBJ2-2; possible D gene TRBD2, 6 bases. Sequencing used whole blood, obtained in connection with sensitization to the hapten diphenylcyclopropenone (DPC). Written as DNA, the CDR3 is TGTGCCAGCAGCTTAGCTAGCGGCGCGAACACCGGGGAGCTGTTTTTT. Translating it yields CASSLASGANTGELFF.